Described below is a single TCR beta chain sequence and its context. Its antigen is unidentified. Repertoires were generated with immunoSEQ multiplex PCR, while TCRdb's copy carries only in-frame clones and drops some. The sample comprises around 30,000 clones, nearly 95% of which are singletons, and 8.1% rests with the top ten. This specimen comes from a study of T cell responses to AZD1222 COVID-19 vaccine. Study-level points and caveats: Donors were largely white British and mainly female; clonal diversity was possibly underestimated. Only a handful of individuals given AZD1222 were seropositive at baseline. Of spike-specific TCRs, nearly half reportedly target regions left unmutated in variants.

The clonotype comes from an adult in good health. The sample in question was peripheral blood, obtained on day 0 of AZD1222 vaccination.

CDR3 region: CASKGQAAAEKLFF. The CDR3, as DNA: TGCGCCAGCAAGGGACAGGCCGCGGCCGAAAAACTGTTTTTT. The chain joins TRBV5-1 to TRBJ1-4, with 8 bases fitting TRBD1. Looked up from germline, CDR1 is SGHRS and CDR2 is YFSETQ. The CDR3 is made up of 14 amino acids. The V segment lost 6 bases and the J segment 8 bases; nucleotides outside the gene matches: 9.